Here is one T cell receptor beta chain with its context. Its specificity is not known. This record comes from a study of T cells in Graves' hyperthyroidism and ophthalmopathy. On the study more broadly: At initial diagnosis, before any treatment had begun, peripheral blood was obtained. Study findings and constraints: In blood, most of the thyroid clonotypes expanded above 0.001 were also present.

J lost 4 bases, V lost 4 bases, and 2 bases had no gene match. The CDR3 has 13 amino acids. CDR1 KGHDR and CDR2 SFDVKD come from the germline V gene. Among the patients, aged 18 to 65, hyperthyroidism was newly diagnosed and had lasted under 2 months. On the basis of clinical symptoms, serum thyroxine and TRAb, thyroid ultrasound and orbital computed tomography, diagnoses were made. RNA transcripts gave rise to amplified TCR beta CDR3 regions. The primer set for the first-round RT-PCR of the TCR CDR3 was HTBI. TCRdb passed the multiplex PCR reads through MiXCR, listing each CDR3 protein once. The sample consists of about 700,000 distinct CDR3 sequences, 12% to 15% of them appearing once.

This sequence was found in a young woman with Graves' hyperthyroidism. The sample was blood. This sequence joins TRBV24-1 and TRBJ1-2; 7 bases align to TRBD1. The CDR3 reads CATSERDSYGYTF. DNA of the CDR3: TGTGCCACCAGTGAAAGGGACAGCTATGGCTACACCTTC.